The 27 T cell receptor beta chains listed next were all sequenced from one sample in a study of T-cell reconstitution after alpha-beta-depleted transplantation in children (dated by TCRdb to 2016 to 2017). Libraries were prepared through PCR. The data were produced on an Illumina HiSeq 2500. To normalize quantification of the TCRbeta repertoire, the TCR libraries were built with molecular barcoding that relied on unique molecular identifiers. TCRdb trimmed the raw reads at Q25, called clones with MiXCR and kept productive beta chains. Entries are consolidated by CDR3 protein sequence, retaining the most common genes and DNA. The sample yields about 980,000 distinct CDR3 sequences; 25% to 35% were counted once. The ten biggest clones cover around 30% of the sample. The sample's treatment or condition label, in plain terms: allogeneic hematopoietic cell transplantation with graft depleted of TCRalphabeta T cells and CD19 B cells.

The sample consisted of PBMCs, mostly from graft donor cells, taken 360 days after TCRalphabeta/CD19-depleted stem cell transplant. These receptor sequences come from a boy under two years old who had a stem cell transplant for SCID, so the T cells may come from the graft donor.

For the CDR3, the DNA is TGCGCCAGCAGCCAAGACGGACAGCCAAATCAGCCCCAGCATTTT. It encodes CASSQDGQPNQPQHF. This sequence joins TRBV4-1 and TRBJ1-5; D is possibly TRBD1 (6 bases). The CDR3 has 15 residues. CDR1 is MGHRA, CDR2 YSYEKL, per germline. V lost 0 bases, J lost 4 bases, and 10 bases lay in between.

The J gene is TRBJ2-1, the V gene TRBV7-8; D possibly corresponds to TRBD1 (5 bases). This CDR3 region has 18 residues. The V end lost 5 bases, the J end lost 7 bases, and 27 bases lay between the germline ends. CDR1 is SGHVS and CDR2 is FQNEAQ in the germline V gene. The CDR3 coding sequence is TGTGCCAGCAGCCACCGGATGATCGACAGTTTCCCGGATAATGAGCAGTTCTTC. Translating it yields CASSHRMIDSFPDNEQFF.

The rearrangement uses TRBV11-2 and TRBJ2-1, with 7 bases aligning to TRBD1. Unmatched junction bases numbered 9, after V lost 3 bases and J lost 7 bases. The CDR3 has 15 amino acids. Germline lookup yields CDR1 SGHAT and CDR2 FQNNGV. This chain's CDR3 is CASSFGLGQRNEQFF. The CDR3 DNA follows: TGTGCCAGCAGCTTCGGCCTGGGACAGCGAAATGAGCAGTTCTTC.

A few counts support this clonotype. The rearrangement joins TRBV11-2 to TRBJ2-5, with D tentatively TRBD1 or TRBD2 (5 bases each). CDR1 is SGHAT and CDR2 is FQNNGV in the germline V gene. The V and J ends lost 3 bases and 5 bases respectively, with 16 bases between them. The CDR3 consists of 15 residues. The CDR3 protein is CASSFLLGRGETQYF. CDR3 coding DNA: TGTGCCAGCAGCTTCCTCCTGGGGCGCGGGGAGACCCAGTACTTC.

V usage is TRBV3-1 and J usage is TRBJ1-5; TRBD1 is a possible D gene (6 bases). The germline V and J ends were trimmed by 2 bases and 5 bases, with 10 bases remaining between them. Germline CDR1 and CDR2: LGHDT and YNNKEL (reference sequence). The CDR3 runs to 14 residues. CDR3 region: CASSQTTGYQPQHF. DNA for the CDR3: TGTGCCAGCAGCCAAACGACAGGATATCAGCCCCAGCATTTT.

The rearrangement uses TRBV4-1 and TRBJ2-2; 8 bases match TRBD1. CDR3 length equals 20 residues. From germline, CDR1 is MGHRA and CDR2 YSYEKL. Trimming at V came to 0 bases and at J to 7 bases, leaving 19 bases not matched to a gene. CDR3 region: CASSQEGGPWTGSKSGELFF. CDR3 sequence (DNA): TGCGCCAGCAGCCAAGAAGGGGGGCCCTGGACAGGGTCGAAGAGCGGGGAGCTGTTTTTT.

This clonotype was observed a handful of times. The chain is built from TRBV12-3 or TRBV12-4 and TRBJ2-3, with D perhaps TRBD1 (6 bases). The CDR3 totals 15 residues. Deletions cut 6 bases from V and 6 bases from J, with 19 bases between. Here the CDR3 reads CASSRTGKSGDTQYF. CDR3 nucleotide sequence: TGTGCCAGCAGCCGTACAGGGAAGAGTGGGGATACGCAGTATTTT.

This clonotype has a handful of counts. This chain joins TRBV7-9 and TRBJ2-5; no clear D. The germline gives CDR1 SEHNR, CDR2 FQNEAQ (reference sequence). V lost 6 bases and J 1 base, leaving 9 bases between the germline ends. This CDR3 comprises 13 residues. The CDR3 region is CASSSQFQETQYF. The DNA for the CDR3 is TGTGCCAGCAGTTCACAGTTCCAAGAGACCCAGTACTTC.

This chain links TRBV14 with TRBJ1-2, with TRBD1 matching 9 bases. The CDR3 runs 15 residues. In germline, CDR1 is SGHDN, CDR2 FVKESK. V dropped 4 bases and J dropped 3; count of bases not matched to a gene: 6. This CDR3 is CASSPRQGGYYGYTF. The CDR3 DNA reads as TGTGCCAGCAGCCCTCGACAGGGGGGATACTATGGCTACACCTTC.

This clonotype has only a few counts. The genes are TRBV12-3 or TRBV12-4 and TRBJ1-3; no definite D call. The ends were cut back, 2 bases at V and 5 bases at J, with 10 bases in the middle. CDR3 length: 14 residues. CDR3 in DNA: TGTGCCAGCAGTTTAAATCTTGTCAGAAACACCATATATTTT. Its protein is CASSLNLVRNTIYF.

The chain combines TRBV6-5 with TRBJ1-3; D unclear. Trimming shortened V by 4 bases and J by 2 bases, and 6 bases separated the two germline ends. Germline CDR1 and CDR2: MNHEY and SVGAGI. The CDR3 extends over 13 amino acids. The CDR3 nucleotides are TGTGCCAGCAGTTCCGACCCTGGAAACACCATATATTTT. Protein: CASSSDPGNTIYF.

The CDR3 region has the DNA TGTGCCAGCAGTCCTATCAGGGGGCGCGCCTACGAGCAGTACTTC. This encodes CASSPIRGRAYEQYF. The chain has TRBV11-2 and TRBJ2-7; TRBD1 aligns across 8 bases. The V and J ends lost 6 bases and 2 bases, in that order; junction bases with no gene match: 9. The CDR3 runs to 15 residues. Germline V gene lookup returns CDR1 SGHAT and CDR2 FQNNGV.

This clonotype was picked up many times. This chain uses TRBV10-3 with TRBJ2-3, with 11 bases matching TRBD2. The CDR3 is 16 residues long. V was clipped by 10 bases and J by 2 bases; unmatched bases: 11. Germline assignment: CDR1 ENHRY and CDR2 SYGVKD. As DNA, the CDR3 is TGTGCCAGCGCCTTCCTAGCGGGGGGCGTCACAGATACGCAGTATTTT. Translated: CASAFLAGGVTDTQYF.

The chain employs TRBV4-1 and TRBJ2-7; D is unresolved. Trimming stripped 1 base from V and 4 bases from J, with 11 bases between. Looked up from germline, CDR1 is MGHRA and CDR2 is YSYEKL. The CDR3 is 14 residues long. This CDR3 reads CASSQGAPGYEQYF. In DNA form, the CDR3 reads TGCGCCAGCAGCCAAGGGGCCCCAGGATACGAGCAGTACTTC.

The genes are TRBV5-6 and TRBJ2-3; 9 bases line up with TRBD2. V was pared by 4 bases and J by 1 base, with 10 bases of the junction left unmatched. Per germline, CDR1 SGHDT and CDR2 YYEEEE. This CDR3 has 17 residues. This CDR3 reads CASSGGRGGRRTDTQYF. The CDR3 DNA reads as TGTGCCAGCAGCGGGGGGCGGGGGGGCCGACGCACAGATACGCAGTATTTT.

This chain uses TRBV20-1 with TRBJ1-5; D call uncertain. From germline, CDR1 is DFQATT and CDR2 SNEGSKA (reference sequence). The length of the CDR3 is 14 residues. The V gene lost 6 bases and the J gene lost 0 bases, with 12 bases spanning the gap. The CDR3 bases are TGCAGTGCCTATAGCACGGATAGCAATCAGCCCCAGCATTTT. This translates into CSAYSTDSNQPQHF.

In this sample, this clonotype turned up a few times. The chain has TRBV12-3 or TRBV12-4 and TRBJ1-1, with a possible D match to TRBD1 (5 bases). Trimming stripped 2 bases from V and 3 bases from J, with 22 bases between. The CDR3 has 18 residues. In DNA form, the CDR3 reads TGTGCCAGCAGTTTAAATGGGGCAATATCGCTGATTGACACTGAAGCTTTCTTT. This encodes CASSLNGAISLIDTEAFF.

This clonotype was seen a few times. The chain uses TRBV4-1 and TRBJ1-1; weak D call: TRBD1 (6 bases). CDR3 length: 14 amino acids. From germline, CDR1 is MGHRA and CDR2 YSYEKL. V lost 1 base and J 8 bases, leaving 14 bases between the germline ends. The CDR3 reads CASSQGQELVEAFF. As DNA, the CDR3 is TGCGCCAGCAGCCAAGGACAGGAATTGGTGGAAGCTTTCTTT.

This clonotype was observed a handful of times. The chain carries TRBV28 and TRBJ1-2; 9 nucleotides line up with TRBD1. V lost 10 bases and J lost 4; bases outside the gene matches: 10. CDR1 is MDHEN, CDR2 SYDVKM, per germline. The CDR3 has 14 amino acids. In DNA, the CDR3 is TGTGCCATAGTGCAACAGGGGGCCTCCTATGGCTACACCTTC. This encodes CAIVQQGASYGYTF.

The CDR3 reads CSVDGRTENTEAFF. The CDR3 DNA reads as TGCAGCGTTGATGGTCGGACGGAAAACACTGAAGCTTTCTTT. The chain uses TRBV29-1 and TRBJ1-1; D call uncertain. The germline CDR1 and CDR2 sequences are SQVTM and ANQGSEA. V lost 3 bases, J lost 2 bases, and 13 bases lay in between. This CDR3 contains 14 residues.

This clonotype was counted at least ten times. J is TRBJ2-3 and V is TRBV27, with D hard to call. This CDR3 is 13 amino acids long. CDR1 and CDR2 from the germline V gene are MNHEY and SMNVEV (reference sequence). V lost 5 bases and J lost 0, with 6 bases in between. Written as DNA, the CDR3 is TGTGCCAGCAGTAGAACTAGCACAGATACGCAGTATTTT. Its translation is CASSRTSTDTQYF.

This chain joins TRBV7-2 and TRBJ2-3; 11 bases align to TRBD2. Trimming cost V 5 bases and J 3 bases; bases outside gene matches: 7. CDR3 length equals 16 residues. Germline CDR1 SGHTA, CDR2 FQGNSA. The CDR3 coding sequence is TGTGCCAGCAGCCTTAGCGGGGGGGCCGTTACAGATACGCAGTATTTT. Its protein product is CASSLSGGAVTDTQYF.

This chain connects TRBV12-3 or TRBV12-4 to TRBJ1-2; 12 bases map to TRBD1. CDR3 length equals 14 residues. With V trimmed by 7 bases and J by 8 bases, 8 bases remained unmatched. DNA of the CDR3: TGTGCCAGCACTACGGGACAGGGGGCAGGCGGCTACACCTTC. Translation gives CASTTGQGAGGYTF.

Details on this clonotype: One end of the junction is discordant with germline, which a read error may explain. This chain links TRBV5-1 with TRBJ2-3, with D possibly matching TRBD2 (6 bases). Germline lookup yields CDR1 SGHRS and CDR2 YFSETQ. The CDR3 contains 16 residues. CDR3 residues: CASSLAWRGTRDTQYF. As DNA, the CDR3 is TGCGCCAGTAGCTTGGCCTGGCGGGGTACAAGAGATACGCAGTATTTT.

V gene TRBV29-1 combines with J gene TRBJ2-6, with a weak D call TRBD1 (5 bases). CDR3 length: 18 amino acids. CDR1 SQVTM and CDR2 ANQGSEA come from the germline V gene. Between the trimmed V and J ends, which lost 1 base and 0 bases, there was a span of 16 bases. The CDR3 here is CSVEVVAGSSSGANVLTF. Written as DNA, the CDR3 is TGCAGCGTTGAAGTCGTAGCAGGGTCGAGCTCTGGGGCCAACGTCCTGACTTTC.

In this sample, this clonotype turned up many times. The J gene is TRBJ2-7, the V gene TRBV28; D uncertain. The CDR3 consists of 14 residues. Trimming took 4 bases from V and 1 from J, leaving 11 bases between them. CDR1 is MDHEN and CDR2 is SYDVKM in the germline V gene. CDR3 region: CASSSYYSSYEQYF. The CDR3 DNA follows: TGTGCCAGCAGTTCTTACTACAGTTCCTACGAGCAGTACTTC.

Many counts were recorded for this clonotype. V and J are TRBV29-1 and TRBJ2-1, with D unresolved. This CDR3 has 12 amino acids. Per germline, CDR1 SQVTM and CDR2 ANQGSEA. Deletions cut 5 bases from V and 0 bases from J, with 5 bases between. The CDR3 spells CSVLGSYNEQFF. CDR3 coding DNA: TGCAGCGTTCTAGGCTCCTACAATGAGCAGTTCTTC.